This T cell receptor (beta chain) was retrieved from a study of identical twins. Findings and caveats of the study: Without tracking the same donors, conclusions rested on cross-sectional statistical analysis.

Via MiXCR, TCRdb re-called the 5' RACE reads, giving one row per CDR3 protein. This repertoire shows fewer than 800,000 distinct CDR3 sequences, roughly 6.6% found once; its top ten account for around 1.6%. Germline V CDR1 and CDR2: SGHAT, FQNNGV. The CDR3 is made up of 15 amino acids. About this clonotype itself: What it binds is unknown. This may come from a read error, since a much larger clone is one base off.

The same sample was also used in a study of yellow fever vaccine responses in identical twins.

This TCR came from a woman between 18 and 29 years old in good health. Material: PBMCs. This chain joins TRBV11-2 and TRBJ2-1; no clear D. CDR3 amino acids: CASSFLWSSFNEQFF. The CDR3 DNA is TGTGCCAGCAGCTTCTTGTGGAGCTCCTTCAATGAGCAGTTCTTC. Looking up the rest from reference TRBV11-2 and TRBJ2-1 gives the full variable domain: EAGVAQSPRYKIIEKRQSVAFWCNPISGHATLYWYQQILGQGPKLLIQFQNNGVVDDSQLPKDRFSAERLKGVDSTLKIQPAKLEDSAVYLCASSFLWSSFNEQFFGPGTRLTVL.